This TCR beta chain comes out of a study of CD8+ T cells in alopecia areata. With regard to this clone: Its target is unknown.

CDR3 size: 13 residues. Germline V gene sequence: CDR1 MNHEY, CDR2 SMNVEV (reference sequence). Study observations and caveats: Scalp samples also contribute reads from the resident alphabeta T cells found in normal skin. For lesional scalp, especially alopecia totalis/universalis, clonality was higher than in normal scalp.

Following RNA extraction, reverse transcription yielded cDNA that acted as the sequencing template. Profiled with immunoSEQ multiplex PCR; TCRdb holds only in-frame clones, not every one. The sample lists 140,000 or so clones; approximately 60% were seen once. The TCR comes from a human donor in good health. The chain couples TRBV27 to TRBJ2-5, with D hard to call. The J call may be incorrect, as the DNA end agrees better with TRBJ2-7. Material for sequencing was CD8+ T cells sorted from blood. CDR3 sequence reads: CASSISSFYEQYF. DNA for the CDR3: TGTGCCAGCAGTATTAGCAGCTTCTACGAGCAGTACTTC.